A few counts support the clone carrying this TCR beta chain. Data came from immunoSEQ multiplex PCR; TCRdb stores just in-frame clones and leaves some out. The sample has about 97,000 clones, roughly 88% seen once; the top ten hold roughly 13%. CDR1 and CDR2 from the germline V gene are SGHDN and FVKESK. V lost 3 bases and J 3 bases, leaving 9 bases between the germline ends. This CDR3 spans 14 amino acids. This sample is part of a study of identifying expanded T cells in peripheral blood. This TCR derives from a person aged 18-69 years in good health. The rearrangement uses TRBV14 and TRBJ1-5; D is perhaps TRBD1 (5 bases). Sequencing was performed on blood. The CDR3 region is CASSHPGANQPQHF. For the CDR3, the DNA is TGTGCCAGCAGCCATCCCGGGGCCAATCAGCCCCAGCATTTT.